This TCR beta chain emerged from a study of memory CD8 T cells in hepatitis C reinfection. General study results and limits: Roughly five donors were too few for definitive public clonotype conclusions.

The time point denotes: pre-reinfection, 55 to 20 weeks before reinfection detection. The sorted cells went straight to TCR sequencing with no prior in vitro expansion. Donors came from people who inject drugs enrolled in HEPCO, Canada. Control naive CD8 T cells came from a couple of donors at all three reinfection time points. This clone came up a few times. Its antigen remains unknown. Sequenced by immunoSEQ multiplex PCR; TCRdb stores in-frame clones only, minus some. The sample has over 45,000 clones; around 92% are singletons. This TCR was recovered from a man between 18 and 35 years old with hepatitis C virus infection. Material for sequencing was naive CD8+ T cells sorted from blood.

For the CDR3, the DNA is TGTGCCAGCAGTCAAAGACAGGGCGACACCGGGGAGCTGTTTTTT. Translating it yields CASSQRQGDTGELFF. V is TRBV6-6 and J is TRBJ2-2; TRBD1 aligns across 7 bases. Trimming removed 5 bases from V and 3 bases from J; junction bases left unmatched: 6. The CDR3 consists of 15 residues. Per the germline V gene, CDR1 is MNHNY and CDR2 is SVGAGI (reference sequence).